This T cell receptor beta chain was retrieved from a study of post-analysis software for immune sequencing data. Trimming removed 8 bases from V and 1 base from J; junction bases left unmatched: 1. Germline V CDR1 and CDR2: WNHNN, SYGVQD (reference sequence). The CDR3 totals 13 residues. Unique molecular identifiers were carried by the TCR beta cDNA libraries. MiXCR was run by TCRdb on the PCR reads, yielding one entry per CDR3 protein. The sample carries under 900,000 distinct CDR3 sequences, about 57% recorded once. Study-wide findings and caveats: TRBV5-6, TRBV5-1 and TRBV20-1 were among a handful of TRBV segments more frequent in patients than controls.

Worth noting for this clonotype: Its cognate antigen is unknown.

The source material was blood. This chain connects TRBV10-1 to TRBJ2-4; the match to TRBD1 covers 8 bases. This receptor was identified in a girl aged 10 to 17 with multiple sclerosis. The CDR3 reads CASRDRAKNIQYF. CDR3 bases: TGCGCCAGCCGGGACAGGGCCAAAAACATTCAGTACTTC.